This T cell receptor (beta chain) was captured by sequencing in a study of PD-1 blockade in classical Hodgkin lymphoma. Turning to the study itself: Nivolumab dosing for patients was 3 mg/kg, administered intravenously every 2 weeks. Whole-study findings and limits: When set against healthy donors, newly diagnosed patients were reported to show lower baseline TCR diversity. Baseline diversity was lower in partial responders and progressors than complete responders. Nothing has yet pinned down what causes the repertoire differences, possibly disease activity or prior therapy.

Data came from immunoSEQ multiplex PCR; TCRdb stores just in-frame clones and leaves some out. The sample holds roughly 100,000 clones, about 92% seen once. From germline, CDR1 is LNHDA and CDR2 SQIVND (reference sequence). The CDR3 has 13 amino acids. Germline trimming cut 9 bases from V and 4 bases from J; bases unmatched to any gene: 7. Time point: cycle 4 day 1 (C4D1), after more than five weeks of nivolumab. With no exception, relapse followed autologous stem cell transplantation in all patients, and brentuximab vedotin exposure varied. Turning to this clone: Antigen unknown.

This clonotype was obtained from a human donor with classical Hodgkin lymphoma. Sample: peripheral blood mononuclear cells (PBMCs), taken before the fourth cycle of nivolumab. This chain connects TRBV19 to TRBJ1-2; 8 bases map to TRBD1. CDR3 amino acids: CASRQGATYGYTF. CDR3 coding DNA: TGTGCCAGCCGTCAGGGGGCGACCTATGGCTACACCTTC.